This T cell receptor (beta chain) appears in the sequencing data of a study of metastatic and nonmetastatic thyroid tumors (TCRdb year 2020). Study-wide context: The researchers compared repertoires between peripheral blood samples and tumor or nodule tissue samples from patients with malignant or benign thyroid disease.

Overall results and qualifications from the work: In both blood and tumor samples, malignant tumors were reported to have significantly higher TCR beta diversity than benign nodules.

Library creation used PCR. These reads were obtained on an Illumina HiSeq 4000. High-throughput sequencing was used to profile the TCR beta-chain CDR3 region of every patient. The published analysis was carried out like this. A classifier to discriminate distant-metastatic papillary thyroid cancer patients was built from CDR3 differences across clinicopathological groups. To measure repertoire diversity the researchers used the Shannon index, while the Morisita-Horn index served to gauge how similar the tumor and blood repertoires were. TCRdb itself trimmed the public reads at Q25 with fastp, ran MiXCR and retained productive beta chains. TCRdb, not the authors, supplied the V and J calls. The sample data list roughly 25,000 clones, and under 25% of these were observed just once. The ten biggest clones cover about a quarter of the sample. This clone has a count of ten or more. What antigen it recognizes has not been identified. No base qualities exist here, and no much larger clone lies one base off it.

None of the patients had been given any treatment before thyroid surgery. Using T-cell receptor beta sequencing, the study looked back at clinical samples from patients collected from the early 2010s to the late 2010s. CDR1 is given as SGHDN and CDR2 as FVKESK, both from the germline V gene. The CDR3 contains 14 residues, cysteine and phenylalanine counted. Of all the DNA, just the CDR3 is kept, 42 bases in frame from base 1. V gives up 2 bases and J gives up 1 base, and the segment between their germline ends measures 6 bases. The specimen sequenced was blood. This receptor was obtained from a male donor with papillary thyroid cancer or a benign thyroid nodule (not recorded which). Some clones in this sample may be carry-over from other donors' samples. The chain couples TRBV14 to TRBJ1-3; the D gene is unclear. In nucleotide form, the sequence is TGTGCCAGCAGCCAATGGATATCTGGAAACACCATATATTTT. Translated, it gives CASSQWISGNTIYF.